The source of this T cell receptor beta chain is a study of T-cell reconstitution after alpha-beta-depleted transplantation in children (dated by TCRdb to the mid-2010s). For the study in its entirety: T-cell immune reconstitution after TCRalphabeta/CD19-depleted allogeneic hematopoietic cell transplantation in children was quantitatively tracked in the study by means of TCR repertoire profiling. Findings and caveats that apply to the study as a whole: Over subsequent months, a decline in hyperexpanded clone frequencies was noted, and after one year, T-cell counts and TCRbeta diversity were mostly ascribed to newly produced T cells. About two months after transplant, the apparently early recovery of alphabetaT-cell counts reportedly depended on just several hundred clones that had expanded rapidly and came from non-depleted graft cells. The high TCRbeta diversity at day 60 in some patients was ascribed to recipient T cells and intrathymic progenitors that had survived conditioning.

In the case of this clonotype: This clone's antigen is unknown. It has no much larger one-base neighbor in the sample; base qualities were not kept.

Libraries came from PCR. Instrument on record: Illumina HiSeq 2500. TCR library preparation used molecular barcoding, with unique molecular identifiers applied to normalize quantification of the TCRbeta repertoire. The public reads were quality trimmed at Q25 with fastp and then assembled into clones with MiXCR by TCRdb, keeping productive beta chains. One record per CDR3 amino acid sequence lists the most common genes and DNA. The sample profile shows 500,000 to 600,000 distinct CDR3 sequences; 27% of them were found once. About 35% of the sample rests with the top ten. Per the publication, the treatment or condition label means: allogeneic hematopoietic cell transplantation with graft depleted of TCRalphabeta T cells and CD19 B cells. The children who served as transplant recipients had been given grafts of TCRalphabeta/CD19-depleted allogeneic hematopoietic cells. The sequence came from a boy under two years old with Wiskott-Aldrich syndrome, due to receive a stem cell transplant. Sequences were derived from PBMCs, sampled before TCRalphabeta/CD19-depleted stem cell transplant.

The DNA sequence is given as TGTGCCATCATGGGGCCACTAGCGGGAGAGTTCGGGGAGCTGTTTTTT. It translates to CAIMGPLAGEFGELFF. This receptor chain uses TRBV10-3 and TRBJ2-2, and 11 junctional nucleotides match TRBD2. Relative to germline, V is missing 7 bases and J is missing 7 bases, with 11 bases of the junction outside any gene match. The CDR3 runs 16 amino acids, cysteine and phenylalanine included. Only the CDR3 part of the read is kept: 48 bases, read in frame from the first base. The germline V gene specifies ENHRY as CDR1 and SYGVKD as CDR2.